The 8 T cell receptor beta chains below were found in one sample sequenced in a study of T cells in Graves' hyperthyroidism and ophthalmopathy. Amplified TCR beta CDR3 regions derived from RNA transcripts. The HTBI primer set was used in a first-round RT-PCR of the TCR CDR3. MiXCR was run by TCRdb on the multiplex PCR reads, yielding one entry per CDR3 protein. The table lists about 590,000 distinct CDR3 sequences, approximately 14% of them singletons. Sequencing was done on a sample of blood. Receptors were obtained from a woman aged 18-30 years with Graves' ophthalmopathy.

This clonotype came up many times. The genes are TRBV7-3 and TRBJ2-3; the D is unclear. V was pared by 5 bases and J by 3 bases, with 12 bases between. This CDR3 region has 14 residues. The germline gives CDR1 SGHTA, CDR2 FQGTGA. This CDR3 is CASSPRASTDTQYF. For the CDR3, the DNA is TGTGCCAGCAGCCCGCGCGCCTCGACAGATACGCAGTATTTT. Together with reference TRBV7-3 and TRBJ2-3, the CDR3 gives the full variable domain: GAGVSQTPSNKVTEKGKYVELRCDPISGHTALYWYRQSLGQGPEFLIYFQGTGAADDSGLPNDRFFAVRPEGSVSTLKIQRTERGDSAVYLCASSPRASTDTQYFGPGTRLTVL.

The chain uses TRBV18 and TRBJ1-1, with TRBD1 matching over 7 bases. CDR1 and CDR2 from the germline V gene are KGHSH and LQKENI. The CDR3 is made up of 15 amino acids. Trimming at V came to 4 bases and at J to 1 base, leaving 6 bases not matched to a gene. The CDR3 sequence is CASSRDSPPNTEAFF. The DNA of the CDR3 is TGTGCCAGCTCACGGGACAGCCCCCCGAACACTGAAGCTTTCTTT.

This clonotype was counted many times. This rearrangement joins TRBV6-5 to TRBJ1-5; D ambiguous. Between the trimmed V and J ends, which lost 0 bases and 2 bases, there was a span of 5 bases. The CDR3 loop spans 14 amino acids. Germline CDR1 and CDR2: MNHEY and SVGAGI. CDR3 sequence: CASSYSEGNQPQHF. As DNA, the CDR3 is TGTGCCAGCAGTTACTCGGAAGGCAATCAGCCCCAGCATTTT.

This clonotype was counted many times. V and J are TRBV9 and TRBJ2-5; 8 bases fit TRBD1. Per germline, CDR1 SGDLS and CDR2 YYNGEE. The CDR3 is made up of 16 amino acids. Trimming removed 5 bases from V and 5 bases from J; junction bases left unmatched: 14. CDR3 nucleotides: TGTGCCAGCAGTCTTGTTGGGCAGGGGGCCGGGGAGACCCAGTACTTC. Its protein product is CASSLVGQGAGETQYF.

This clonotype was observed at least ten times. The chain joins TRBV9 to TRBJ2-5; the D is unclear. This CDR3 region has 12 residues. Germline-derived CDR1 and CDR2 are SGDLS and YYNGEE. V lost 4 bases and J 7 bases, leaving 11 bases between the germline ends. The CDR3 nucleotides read TGTGCCAGCAGCACCCCCCCGGGGACCCAGTACTTC. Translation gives CASSTPPGTQYF.

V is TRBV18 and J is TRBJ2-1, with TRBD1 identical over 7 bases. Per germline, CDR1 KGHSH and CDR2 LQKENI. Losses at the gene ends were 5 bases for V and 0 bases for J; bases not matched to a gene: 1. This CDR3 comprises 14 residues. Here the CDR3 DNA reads TGTGCCAGCTCATGGGACAGCTCCTACAATGAGCAGTTCTTC. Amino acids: CASSWDSSYNEQFF.

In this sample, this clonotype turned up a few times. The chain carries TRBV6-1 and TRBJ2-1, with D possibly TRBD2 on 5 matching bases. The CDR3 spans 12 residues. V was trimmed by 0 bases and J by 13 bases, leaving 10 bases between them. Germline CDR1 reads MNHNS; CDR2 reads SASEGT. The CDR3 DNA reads TGTGCCAGCAGTGAAGCTAGCGCCTTCCAGTTCTTC. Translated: CASSEASAFQFF.

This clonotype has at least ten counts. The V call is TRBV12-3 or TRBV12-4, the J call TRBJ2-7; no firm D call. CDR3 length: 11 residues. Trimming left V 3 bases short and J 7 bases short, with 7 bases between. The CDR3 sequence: CASSFHKEQYF. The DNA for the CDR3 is TGTGCCAGCAGTTTCCATAAAGAGCAGTACTTC.